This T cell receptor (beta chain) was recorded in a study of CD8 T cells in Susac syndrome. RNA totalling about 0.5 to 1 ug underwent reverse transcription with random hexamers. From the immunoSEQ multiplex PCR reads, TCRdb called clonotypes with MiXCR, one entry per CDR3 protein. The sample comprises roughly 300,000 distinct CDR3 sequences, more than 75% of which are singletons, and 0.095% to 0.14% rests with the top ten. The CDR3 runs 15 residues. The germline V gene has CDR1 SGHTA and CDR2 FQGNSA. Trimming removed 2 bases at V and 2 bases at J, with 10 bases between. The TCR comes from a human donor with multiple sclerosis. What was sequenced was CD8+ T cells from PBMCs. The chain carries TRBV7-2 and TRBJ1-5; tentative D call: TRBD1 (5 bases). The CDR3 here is CASSLNVGGNQPQHF. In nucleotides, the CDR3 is TGTGCCAGCAGCTTAAATGTAGGGGGCAATCAGCCCCAGCATTTT.